The 14 T cell receptor beta chains below all came from one sample that was sequenced in a study of blood T cell repertoires in COVID-19. Repertoires were generated with immunoSEQ multiplex PCR, while TCRdb's copy carries only in-frame clones and drops some. This table has around 71,000 clones, just under 85% appearing once. The sample was peripheral blood. Every receptor here comes from a man between 65 and 79 years old with acute or convalescent COVID-19.

With regard to this clone: At one of its ends the junction is not consistent with the germline gene, which may arise from a read error. J is TRBJ2-5 and V is TRBV7-9; 12 bases agree with TRBD2. CDR1 is SEHNR and CDR2 is FQNEAQ in the germline V gene (reference sequence). The CDR3 consists of 14 residues. The CDR3 spells CASSGLAGREAQYF. CDR3 DNA: TGTGCCAGCAGCGGACTAGCGGGGCGAGAGGCCCAGTACTTC. Full variable domain (missing parts from reference TRBV7-9 and TRBJ2-5): DTGVSQNPRHKITKRGQNVTFRCDPISEHNRLYWYRQTLGQGPEFLTYFQNEAQLEKSRLLSDRFSAERPKGSFSTLEIQRTEQGDSAMYLCASSGLAGREAQYFGPGTRLLVL.

CDR3 region: CASSQDVGQRESYNEQFF. The CDR3 DNA sequence: TGTGCCAGCAGCCAAGACGTCGGGCAGCGGGAGAGCTACAATGAGCAGTTCTTC. The chain has TRBV4-2 and TRBJ2-1; 8 bases are shared with TRBD2. Per the germline V gene, CDR1 is LGHNA and CDR2 is YNFKEQ. CDR3 length: 18 residues. V lost 0 bases to trimming and J lost 3 bases; unmatched junction nucleotides: 10.

Regarding this clone: Its ends do not fully match the called genes, so a read error is possible. This chain links TRBV3-1 (or the pseudogene TRBV3-2) with TRBJ2-3, with TRBD2 matching over 14 bases. The CDR3 consists of 16 residues. Germline CDR1 reads LGHDT; CDR2 reads YNNKEL (reference sequence). The CDR3 nucleotides read TGTGCCACCAGCCAACGACTAGCGGGGGGGGGAGATACGCAGTATTTT. Residues: CATSQRLAGGGDTQYF.

This clone was seen once. The V and J genes are TRBV30 and TRBJ1-5; D perhaps matches TRBD1 (6 bases). The CDR3 covers 13 residues. Germline V gene data show CDR1 as GTSNPN and CDR2 as SVGIG (reference sequence). V was trimmed by 2 bases and J by 9 bases, leaving 14 bases between them. CDR3 in DNA: TGTGCCTGGAGTACAGGGAGACTCTCGCCCCAGCATTTT. Protein: CAWSTGRLSPQHF.

This rearrangement joins TRBV7-9 to TRBJ1-2; D gene uncertain. Germline V CDR1 and CDR2: SEHNR, FQNEAQ (reference sequence). V was pared by 4 bases and J by 5 bases, with 11 bases between. This CDR3 has 13 amino acids. In nucleotides, the CDR3 is TGTGCCAGCAGCTCCGGACGGGAGTATGGCTACACCTTC. Translating gives CASSSGREYGYTF.

CDR3 DNA: TGTGCCAGCAGCTTAAAGGCCCCGGTACAGGTCTCCTACGAGCAGTACTTC. It translates to CASSLKAPVQVSYEQYF. This chain connects TRBV7-6 to TRBJ2-7; D is possibly TRBD1 (5 bases). Germline V gene sequence: CDR1 SGHVS, CDR2 FNYEAQ. Trimming took 2 bases from V and 0 from J, leaving 17 bases between them. The CDR3 has 17 amino acids.

The chain is built from TRBV9 and TRBJ1-2; 7 bases line up with TRBD1. The CDR3 is 13 residues long. With 4 bases clipped from V and 8 bases from J, the junction kept 8 bases outside the gene matches. Germline V gene data show CDR1 as SGDLS and CDR2 as YYNGEE. The CDR3: CASSSDRVRGYTF. CDR3 nucleotides: TGTGCCAGCAGCTCAGACAGGGTGAGAGGCTACACCTTC.

The chain is built from TRBV19 and TRBJ1-4; TRBD1 matches at 8 bases. This CDR3 is built from 14 residues. Trimming cost V 1 base and J 8 bases; bases outside gene matches: 3. Germline loops: CDR1 LNHDA, CDR2 SQIVND (reference sequence). The CDR3 loop reads CASSIGTGPEKLFF. As DNA, the CDR3 is TGTGCCAGTAGTATAGGGACAGGGCCCGAAAAACTGTTTTTT.

The chain joins TRBV7-2 to TRBJ1-3; TRBD1 aligns across 9 bases. The CDR3 extends over 15 amino acids. The germline CDR1 and CDR2 sequences are SGHTA and FQGNSA. The J segment lost 2 bases and the V segment lost 4 bases, leaving 3 bases of the junction unmatched. CDR3 in amino acids: CASSWDRAAGNTIYF. The CDR3, as DNA: TGTGCCAGCAGCTGGGACAGGGCAGCTGGAAACACCATATATTTT.

The CDR3: CASSPGQVSGKETQYF. The CDR3 DNA reads as TGTGCCAGCAGCCCGGGACAGGTTTCGGGAAAAGAGACCCAGTACTTC. The rearrangement joins TRBV7-9 to TRBJ2-5; 8 nucleotides align to TRBD1. With 5 bases clipped from V and 3 bases from J, the junction kept 11 bases outside the gene matches. The CDR3 is 16 amino acids. The germline gives CDR1 SEHNR, CDR2 FQNEAQ (reference sequence).

This clone was seen only once. The chain employs TRBV27 and TRBJ2-5; possible D gene TRBD1, 6 bases. The germline V and J ends were trimmed by 2 bases and 4 bases, with 8 bases remaining between them. The V gene's germline CDR1 is MNHEY and CDR2 SMNVEV (reference sequence). The CDR3 covers 13 residues. CDR3 sequence reads: CASSLRGGETQYF. CDR3 in DNA: TGTGCCAGCAGTTTACGAGGGGGAGAGACCCAGTACTTC.

The V and J genes are TRBV7-9 and TRBJ1-5, with D tentatively TRBD1 (5 bases). The CDR3 runs 16 residues. Trimming shortened V by 2 bases and J by 4 bases, and 15 bases separated the two germline ends. Germline CDR1 SEHNR, CDR2 FQNEAQ (reference sequence). CDR3: CASSLTGGGGNQPQHF. CDR3 nucleotides: TGTGCCAGCAGCTTAACCGGGGGAGGTGGGAATCAGCCCCAGCATTTT.

V usage is TRBV6-2 or TRBV6-3 and J usage is TRBJ1-5; 8 bases are shared with TRBD1. The ends lost 4 bases at V and 3 bases at J; junction bases unmatched: 8. This CDR3 region has 16 residues. Germline CDR1 is MNHEY and CDR2 is SVGEGT. CDR3 residues: CASSSGQDSHNQPQHF. The CDR3 DNA reads TGTGCCAGCAGTTCGGGACAGGACAGCCACAATCAGCCCCAGCATTTT.

This rearrangement joins TRBV15 to TRBJ2-7, with a possible D match to TRBD2 (10 bases). The CDR3 has 19 amino acids. The V end was cut by 5 bases, the J end by 2 bases, with 28 bases between. Germline lookup yields CDR1 LNHNV and CDR2 YYDKDF (reference sequence). The DNA of the CDR3 is TGTGCCACCAGCGCCGGGACAGGGACGGGACTAGCGAGAGCCTACGAGCAGTACTTC. Translation: CATSAGTGTGLARAYEQYF.